This section outlines one T cell receptor beta chain sequence together with its context. This sample stems from a study of T cell changes during pregnancy in multiple sclerosis. Measured with immunoSEQ multiplex PCR; TCRdb has only the in-frame clones, and not every one. The sample includes 100,000 or so clones, approximately 90% seen only once; the top ten take roughly 3.5%. Sequences were derived from peripheral blood, sampled after pregnancy. The TCR originated in a female donor with multiple sclerosis, enrolled in a pregnancy study.

The CDR3, as DNA: TGTGCCAGCAGCGTAGCCCCCACTAGCGGGGGTTACAATGAGCAGTTCTTC. This encodes CASSVAPTSGGYNEQFF. The J gene is TRBJ2-1, the V gene TRBV9; TRBD2 aligns across 11 bases. Germline CDR1 and CDR2: SGDLS and YYNGEE. CDR3 size: 17 residues. The ends lost 0 bases at V and 4 bases at J; junction bases unmatched: 6.